The table lists the clone carrying this T cell receptor (beta chain) with a few counts. The antigen remains undetermined. The time point is: baseline pretreatment blood. Regarding treatment: 15 Gy SBRT to primary tumor, nephrectomy 4 weeks later. Radiation-treated patients gave blood at baseline, week 2 and week 4. The tumor was a clear cell renal cell carcinoma. This sample was included in a study of radiation and T cells in renal cell carcinoma. Notes on the study in general: From baseline, blood top tumor clonotypes peaked at 2 weeks post-radiation. No pretreatment tumor biopsies were available for baseline clonotypes.

The protocol was immunoSEQ multiplex PCR, while the TCRdb copy is restricted to in-frame clones and leaves out a portion. The table records around 64,000 clones, 60% to 85% of them present only once. The clonotype was recovered from a man aged 55 to 70 with renal cell carcinoma. This material consisted of blood, taken from a patient whose treatment included radiotherapy and nephrectomy.

In DNA, the CDR3 is TGCGCCAGCAAGGACCCGGGAGTGAACACTGAAGCTTTCTTT. The encoded protein is CASKDPGVNTEAFF. The rearrangement joins TRBV5-1 to TRBJ1-1; D unresolved. CDR1 is SGHRS, CDR2 YFSETQ, per germline. Trimming took off 6 bases at V and 0 bases at J, with 12 bases between the two ends. This CDR3 contains 14 residues.